This TCR beta chain was sequenced for a study of shared clonotypes between healthy human individuals. As for the study in general: The donor group consisted of a couple of women and a few men, aged 18 to 49. Overall study findings and caveats: The researchers took only blood, and tissue repertoires probably look different.

The CDR3 totals 15 residues. J gave up 6 bases and V 0 bases, and 8 bases lay outside the gene matches. Looked up from germline, CDR1 is MGHRA and CDR2 is YSYEKL. Positive CCR7 selection of CD45RO-negative cells yielded the naive CD8 cells, and terminally differentiated effector memory CD45RA+ cells were excluded. Healthy HIV-negative adults without recent acute infections or vaccinations served as donors. Points on this clone: What it binds is unknown.

Assay used: immunoSEQ multiplex PCR; TCRdb lists only in-frame clones, some missing. The data show under 2,000,000 clones, about 95% seen once. The sequence was obtained from a man between 18 and 29 years old in good health. Sequenced: naive CD8+ T cells sorted from blood. The V and J genes are TRBV4-1 and TRBJ2-7; 7 nucleotides align to TRBD1. The CDR3 reads CASSQDPQGVLEQYF. The CDR3 region has the DNA TGCGCCAGCAGCCAAGATCCGCAGGGGGTTCTCGAGCAGTACTTC.